The 28 T cell receptor beta chains in this list originate from one sample, sequenced in a study of cytomegalovirus exposure and HLA in healthy donors. A multiplex PCR was run with 60 Vbeta primers and 13 Jbeta primers. The method was immunoSEQ multiplex PCR; TCRdb's version includes in-frame clones alone and lacks a portion of them. The sample has 110,000 to 150,000 clones, about four fifths seen once. Source material: PBMCs. These receptors came from a man between 25 and 39 years old in good health and CMV-seronegative.

The chain recombines TRBV6-1 with TRBJ1-5; D ambiguous. The germline V gene has CDR1 MNHNS and CDR2 SASEGT. The CDR3 extends over 14 amino acids. Trimming took 5 bases from V and 0 from J, leaving 8 bases between them. The CDR3 nucleotides are TGTGCCAGCAGTTTAGATTATAGCAATCAGCCCCAGCATTTT. Amino acid sequence: CASSLDYSNQPQHF.

The chain couples TRBV6-5 to TRBJ1-1, with D possibly matching TRBD1 (6 bases). The germline gives CDR1 MNHEY, CDR2 SVGAGI. The length of the CDR3 is 14 residues. The germline V and J ends were trimmed by 2 bases and 11 bases, with 18 bases remaining between them. CDR3 coding DNA: TGTGCCAGCAGTTACACAGGGCGTTACCTGAAGGCTTTCTTT. Translating it yields CASSYTGRYLKAFF.

A word on this clone: One junction end does not reproduce the germline sequence, and a read error may be involved. The chain recombines TRBV18 with TRBJ2-5; 8 bases are a match to TRBD2. There are 17 residues in the CDR3. Germline-derived CDR1 and CDR2 are KGHSH and LQKENI. As DNA, the CDR3 is TGTGCCAGCTCGCCACAGCAGCGGGGGACGCCCCAAGAGACCCAGTACTTC. It codes for CASSPQQRGTPQETQYF.

This chain joins TRBV27 and TRBJ1-1; no clear D. The CDR3 contains 13 residues. Germline V gene sequence: CDR1 MNHEY, CDR2 SMNVEV (reference sequence). Trimming stripped 6 bases from V and 3 bases from J, with 11 bases between. The DNA of the CDR3 is TGTGCCAGCAGCCTTAAACCGGACACTGAAGCTTTCTTT. As protein: CASSLKPDTEAFF.

A single count supports this clone. This chain joins TRBV4-1 and TRBJ2-2, with TRBD1 matching 10 bases. Looked up from germline, CDR1 is MGHRA and CDR2 is YSYEKL. The CDR3 runs 18 residues. V was pared by 0 bases and J by 5 bases, with 9 bases of the junction left unmatched. CDR3 sequence (DNA): TGCGCCAGCAGCCAAGAGGGTACGGACAGGGGGGGAACCGGGGAGCTGTTTTTT. Encoded protein: CASSQEGTDRGGTGELFF.

The chain has TRBV6-4 and TRBJ2-6; D call uncertain. The germline V and J ends were trimmed by 9 bases and 0 bases, with 9 bases remaining between them. The CDR3 is 14 residues long. CDR1 is MRHNA, CDR2 SNTAGT, per germline. CDR3 DNA sequence: TGTGCCAGTAGTCCCCTCTCTGGGGCCAACGTCCTGACTTTC. This encodes CASSPLSGANVLTF.

This chain connects TRBV27 to TRBJ2-1; D possibly corresponds to TRBD2 (7 bases). Germline V gives CDR1 MNHEY, CDR2 SMNVEV (reference sequence). V was clipped by 8 bases and J by 4 bases, with 15 bases between them. The CDR3 is made up of 14 amino acids. CDR3 protein: CASCPGGRYNEQFF. DNA for the CDR3: TGTGCCAGCTGCCCGGGGGGCAGGTACAATGAGCAGTTCTTC.

The V call is TRBV5-1, the J call TRBJ1-2; tentatively, D is TRBD1 (6 bases). Per the germline V gene, CDR1 is SGHRS and CDR2 is YFSETQ. With 4 bases removed from V and 5 bases from J, the gap between germline ends came to 24 bases. The CDR3 consists of 17 residues. The CDR3: CASSPTPGGQGRYGYTF. CDR3 nucleotide sequence: TGCGCCAGCAGCCCAACCCCGGGGGGCCAAGGAAGGTATGGCTACACCTTC.

The chain is built from TRBV6-5 and TRBJ2-2, with D possibly being TRBD1 (5 bases). The CDR3 is made up of 16 amino acids. Trimming pared 2 bases from V and 0 bases from J, leaving 10 bases between. Germline V gene data show CDR1 as MNHEY and CDR2 as SVGAGI. The CDR3 DNA sequence: TGTGCCAGCAGTTACGCCAGGGCCCCGAACACCGGGGAGCTGTTTTTT. This translates into CASSYARAPNTGELFF.

Here the CDR3 DNA reads TGTGCCAGCAGTTTATATTGGGGACAGGTTAGTGGTAATGAGCAGTTCTTC. Translating it yields CASSLYWGQVSGNEQFF. J is TRBJ2-1 and V is TRBV28; TRBD1 agrees at 8 bases. Germline loops: CDR1 MDHEN, CDR2 SYDVKM. After removal of 1 base from V and 7 bases from J, the junction contained 12 bases not matched to a gene. This CDR3 comprises 17 residues.

The chain recombines TRBV5-4 with TRBJ1-1; D gene uncertain. Germline assignment: CDR1 SGHNT and CDR2 YYREEE (reference sequence). V shed 0 bases and J shed 1 base, with 13 bases lying between them. The length of the CDR3 is 16 residues. In nucleotides, the CDR3 is TGTGCCAGCAGCTTGGATGCTACGAGAGGGAACACTGAAGCTTTCTTT. Amino acid sequence: CASSLDATRGNTEAFF. Variable domain in full (rest from reference TRBV5-4 and TRBJ1-1): ETGVTQSPTHLIKTRGQQVTLRCSSQSGHNTVSWYQQALGQGPQFIFQYYREEENGRGNFPPRFSGLQFPNYSSELNVNALELDDSALYLCASSLDATRGNTEAFFGQGTRLTVV.

The V and J genes are TRBV7-9 and TRBJ1-2, with D unclear. CDR1 is SEHNR, CDR2 FQNEAQ, per germline (reference sequence). The CDR3 loop spans 17 amino acids. V gave up 3 bases and J gave up 5 bases, with 22 bases separating them. The CDR3 region has the DNA TGTGCCAGCAGCTTGGACTCCGGGCGTTGGGAGCATTATGGCTACACCTTC. It specifies CASSLDSGRWEHYGYTF.

V usage is TRBV28 and J usage is TRBJ1-1; a weak D match, TRBD1 (5 bases). V shed 3 bases and J shed 10 bases, with 15 bases lying between them. The CDR3 has 13 residues. Germline V gives CDR1 MDHEN, CDR2 SYDVKM. CDR3 DNA: TGTGCCAGCAGTTTCTATAAAGGGGAGGGAGCTTTCTTT. This codes for CASSFYKGEGAFF.

The chain carries TRBV5-1 and TRBJ1-4; 8 nucleotides line up with TRBD1. Losses at the gene ends were 3 bases for V and 8 bases for J; bases not matched to a gene: 6. The length of the CDR3 is 14 residues. The germline gives CDR1 SGHRS, CDR2 YFSETQ. The CDR3 nucleotides read TGCGCCAGCAGCTCGACAGGGGCGGGAGAAAAACTGTTTTTT. This codes for CASSSTGAGEKLFF.

The rearrangement joins TRBV4-1 to TRBJ2-1; 8 bases are a match to TRBD1. The germline CDR1 and CDR2 sequences are MGHRA and YSYEKL. CDR3 length equals 14 residues. V trimming: 4 bases; J trimming: 8 bases; junction bases outside the gene matches: 7. CDR3 sequence: CASSRGQGRDEQFF. CDR3 nucleotides: TGCGCCAGCAGCCGCGGACAGGGTAGGGATGAGCAGTTCTTC.

The J gene is TRBJ2-3, the V gene TRBV10-1; TRBD1 matches 7 bases. V trimming: 3 bases; J trimming: 0 bases; junction bases outside the gene matches: 6. CDR3 length equals 16 residues. From germline, CDR1 is WNHNN and CDR2 SYGVQD (reference sequence). DNA of the CDR3: TGCGCCAGCAGTGACTCCGGGACAGCTAGCACAGATACGCAGTATTTT. It is translated as CASSDSGTASTDTQYF.

CDR3 sequence: CAISDVEGDAQYF. The DNA of the CDR3 is TGTGCCATCAGTGATGTGGAGGGAGACGCGCAGTATTTT. The chain has TRBV10-3 and TRBJ2-3; D possibly corresponds to TRBD2 (6 bases). V was cut by 3 bases and J by 10 bases, with 14 bases left in between. Germline V CDR1 and CDR2: ENHRY, SYGVKD. There are 13 residues in the CDR3.

V is TRBV6-5 and J is TRBJ1-1, with TRBD1 matching 9 bases. In germline, CDR1 is MNHEY, CDR2 SVGAGI. The CDR3 is made up of 14 amino acids. J gave up 1 base and V 6 bases, and 3 bases lay outside the gene matches. CDR3 in DNA: TGTGCCAGCAGATCGGGACAGGGGAACACTGAAGCTTTCTTT. It encodes CASRSGQGNTEAFF.

The chain is built from TRBV6-6 and TRBJ1-5; D is unclear. CDR1 and CDR2 from the germline V gene are MNHNY and SVGAGI (reference sequence). Trimming removed 7 bases at V and 11 bases at J, with 12 bases between. This CDR3 has 11 residues. Written as DNA, the CDR3 is TGTGCCAGCACCGGATTCGGGGCCCAGCATTTT. It specifies CASTGFGAQHF.

The genes are TRBV27 and TRBJ2-6; a possible D gene is TRBD1 (6 bases). There are 17 residues in the CDR3. Germline V CDR1 and CDR2: MNHEY, SMNVEV (reference sequence). The ends were cut back, 3 bases at V and 2 bases at J, with 14 bases in the middle. CDR3 sequence (DNA): TGTGCCAGCAGTTTTCTTACAGGGAAAGCTGGGGCCAACGTCCTGACTTTC. This translates into CASSFLTGKAGANVLTF.

This sequence joins TRBV30 and TRBJ1-1; 9 positions match TRBD1. From germline, CDR1 is GTSNPN and CDR2 SVGIG (reference sequence). The trim removed 3 bases at V and 2 bases at J, leaving 4 bases unmatched. The CDR3 has 14 amino acids. The CDR3 sequence: CAWRKTGGNTEAFF. DNA of the CDR3: TGTGCCTGGAGGAAAACAGGGGGCAACACTGAAGCTTTCTTT.

The V gene is TRBV7-8, the J gene TRBJ2-1; D gene unclear. Germline V CDR1 and CDR2: SGHVS, FQNEAQ. V lost 1 base and J 5 bases, leaving 6 bases between the germline ends. The CDR3 loop spans 13 amino acids. CDR3 DNA sequence: TGTGCCAGCAGCTTAGAAAGCCACAATGAGCAGTTCTTC. Translation gives CASSLESHNEQFF.

This sequence joins TRBV27 and TRBJ2-2, with TRBD2 as a possible D gene (6 bases). In germline, CDR1 is MNHEY, CDR2 SMNVEV (reference sequence). The CDR3 spans 15 residues. Deletions cut 5 bases from V and 3 bases from J, with 13 bases between. CDR3 in DNA: TGTGCCAGCAGTATTCTAGCGAAGGACACCGGGGAGCTGTTTTTT. This translates into CASSILAKDTGELFF.

The chain couples TRBV28 to TRBJ1-1; no clear D. This CDR3 is built from 12 residues. The V gene lost 6 bases and the J gene lost 11 bases, with 16 bases spanning the gap. Germline CDR1 and CDR2: MDHEN and SYDVKM. CDR3 nucleotides: TGTGCCAGCAGACAAAAAGAGGCGTCGGCTTTCTTT. This sequence encodes CASRQKEASAFF.

The sample holds one count of this clone. The rearrangement uses TRBV7-8 and TRBJ1-5; TRBD1 matches 10 bases. CDR3 length: 15 residues. In germline, CDR1 is SGHVS, CDR2 FQNEAQ. V shed 1 base and J 6 bases; nucleotides not matched to a gene: 3. The CDR3 sequence: CASSLVGTGVQPQHF. The CDR3 coding sequence is TGTGCCAGCAGCTTAGTGGGGACAGGGGTTCAGCCCCAGCATTTT.

About this clone: The junction does not match germline at one end; this may be a read error. The V and J genes are TRBV14 and TRBJ2-7; 7 nucleotides align to TRBD1. Germline lookup yields CDR1 SGHDN and CDR2 FVKESK. This CDR3 contains 12 residues. CDR3 DNA sequence: TGTGCCAGCAGCCCTCACTCCGGGACAGAGAGCTTC. Amino acid sequence: CASSPHSGTESF.

The chain combines TRBV2 with TRBJ2-3; no definite D call. CDR1 is SNHLY, CDR2 FYNNEI, per germline. The length of the CDR3 is 15 residues. Trimming removed 4 bases from V and 0 bases from J, with 11 bases in between. The CDR3 nucleotides are TGTGCCAGCAGTGTTTCACAGATTAGCACAGATACGCAGTATTTT. Its protein product is CASSVSQISTDTQYF.

This clone was observed once. This rearrangement joins TRBV18 to TRBJ1-2; D possibly corresponds to TRBD1 (5 bases). The CDR3 is made up of 15 amino acids. V was pared by 0 bases and J by 4 bases, with 12 bases between. Germline CDR1 reads KGHSH; CDR2 reads LQKENI. The DNA of the CDR3 is TGTGCCAGCTCACCACCTTTCCCGACAGTCTATGGCTACACCTTC. Encoded protein: CASSPPFPTVYGYTF.